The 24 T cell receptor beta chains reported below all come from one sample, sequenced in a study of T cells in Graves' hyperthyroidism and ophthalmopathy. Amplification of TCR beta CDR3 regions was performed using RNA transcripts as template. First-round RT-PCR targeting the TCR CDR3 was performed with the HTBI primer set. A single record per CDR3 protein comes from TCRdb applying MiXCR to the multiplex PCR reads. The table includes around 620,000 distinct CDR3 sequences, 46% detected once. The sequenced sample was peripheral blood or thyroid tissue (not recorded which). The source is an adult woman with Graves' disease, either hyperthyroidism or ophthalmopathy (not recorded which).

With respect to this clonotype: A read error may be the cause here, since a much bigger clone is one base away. The CDR3 DNA is TGTGCCAGCAGCCAAAGGGGGATCCTCCGCGGCTACACCTTC. As protein: CASSQRGILRGYTF. The chain uses TRBV3-1 and TRBJ1-2; weak D call: TRBD1 (6 bases). V lost 2 bases and J lost 8, with 15 bases in between. This CDR3 has 14 amino acids. Germline CDR1 reads LGHDT; CDR2 reads YNNKEL (reference sequence).

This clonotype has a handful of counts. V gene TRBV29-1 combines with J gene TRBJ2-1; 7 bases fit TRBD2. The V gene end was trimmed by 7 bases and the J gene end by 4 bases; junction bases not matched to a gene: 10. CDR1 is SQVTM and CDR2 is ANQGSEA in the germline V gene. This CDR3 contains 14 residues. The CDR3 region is CSGGGGGTYNEQFF. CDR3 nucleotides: TGCAGCGGGGGGGGAGGCGGGACTTACAATGAGCAGTTCTTC.

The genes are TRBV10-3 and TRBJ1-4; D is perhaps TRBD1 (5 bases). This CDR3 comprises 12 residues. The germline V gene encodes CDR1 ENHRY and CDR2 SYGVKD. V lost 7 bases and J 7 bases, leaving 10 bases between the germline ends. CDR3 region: CAINRGSEKLFF. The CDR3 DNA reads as TGTGCCATCAACCGGGGGAGTGAAAAACTGTTTTTT.

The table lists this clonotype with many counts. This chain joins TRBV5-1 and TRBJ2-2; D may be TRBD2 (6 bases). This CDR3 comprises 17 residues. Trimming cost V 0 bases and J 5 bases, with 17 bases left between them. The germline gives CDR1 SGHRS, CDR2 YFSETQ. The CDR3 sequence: CASSLVSARRGTGELFF. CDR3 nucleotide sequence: TGCGCCAGCAGCTTGGTTTCGGCAAGGAGGGGTACCGGGGAGCTGTTTTTT.

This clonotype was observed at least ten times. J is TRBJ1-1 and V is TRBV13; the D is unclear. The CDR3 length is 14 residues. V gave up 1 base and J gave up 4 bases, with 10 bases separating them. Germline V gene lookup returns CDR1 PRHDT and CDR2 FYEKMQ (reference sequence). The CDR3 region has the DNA TGTGCCAGCAGCTTAGAGTCACTTACCACTGAAGCTTTCTTT. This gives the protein CASSLESLTTEAFF.

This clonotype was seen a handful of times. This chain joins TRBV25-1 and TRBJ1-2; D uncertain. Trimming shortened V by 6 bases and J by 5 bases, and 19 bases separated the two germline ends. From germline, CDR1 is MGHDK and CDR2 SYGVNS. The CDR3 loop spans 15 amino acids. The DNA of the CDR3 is TGTGCCAGCAGCCAAGGAAAATCTAATTTATATGGCTACACCTTC. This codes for CASSQGKSNLYGYTF.

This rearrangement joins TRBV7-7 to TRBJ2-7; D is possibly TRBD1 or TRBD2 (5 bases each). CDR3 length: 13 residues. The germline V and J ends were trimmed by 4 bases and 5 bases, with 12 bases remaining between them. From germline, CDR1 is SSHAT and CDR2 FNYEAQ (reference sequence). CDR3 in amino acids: CASSSLVGDEQYF. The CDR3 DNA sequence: TGTGCCAGCAGCTCGCTAGTGGGGGACGAGCAGTACTTC.

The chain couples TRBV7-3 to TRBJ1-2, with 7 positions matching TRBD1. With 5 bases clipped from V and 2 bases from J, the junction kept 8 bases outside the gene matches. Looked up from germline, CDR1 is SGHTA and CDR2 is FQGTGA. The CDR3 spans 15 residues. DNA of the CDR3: TGTGCCAGCAGCGAAACGCCACAGGGGAACTATGGCTACACCTTC. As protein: CASSETPQGNYGYTF.

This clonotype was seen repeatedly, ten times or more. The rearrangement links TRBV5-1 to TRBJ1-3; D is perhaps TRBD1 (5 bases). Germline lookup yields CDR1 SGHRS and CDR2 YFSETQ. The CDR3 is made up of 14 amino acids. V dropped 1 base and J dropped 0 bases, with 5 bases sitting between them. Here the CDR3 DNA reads TGCGCCAGCAGCTTGCAGGGCTCTGGAAACACCATATATTTT. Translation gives CASSLQGSGNTIYF.

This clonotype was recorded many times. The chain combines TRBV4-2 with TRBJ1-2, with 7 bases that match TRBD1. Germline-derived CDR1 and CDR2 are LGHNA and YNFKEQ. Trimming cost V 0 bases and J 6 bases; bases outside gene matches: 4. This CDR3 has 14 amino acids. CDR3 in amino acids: CASSQDPTGNGYTF. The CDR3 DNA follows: TGTGCCAGCAGCCAAGATCCGACAGGGAATGGCTACACCTTC.

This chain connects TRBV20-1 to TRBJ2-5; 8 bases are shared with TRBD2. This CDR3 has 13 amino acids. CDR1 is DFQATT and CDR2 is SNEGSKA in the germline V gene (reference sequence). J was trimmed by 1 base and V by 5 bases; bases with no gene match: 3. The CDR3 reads CSAASGPQETQYF. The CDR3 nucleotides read TGCAGTGCTGCTAGCGGGCCCCAAGAGACCCAGTACTTC.

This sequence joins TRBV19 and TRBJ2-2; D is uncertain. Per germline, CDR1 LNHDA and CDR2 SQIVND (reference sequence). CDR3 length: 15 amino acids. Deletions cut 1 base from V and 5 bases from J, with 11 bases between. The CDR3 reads CASSIVFRQTGELFF. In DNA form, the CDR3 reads TGTGCCAGTAGTATAGTGTTCAGGCAGACCGGGGAGCTGTTTTTT.

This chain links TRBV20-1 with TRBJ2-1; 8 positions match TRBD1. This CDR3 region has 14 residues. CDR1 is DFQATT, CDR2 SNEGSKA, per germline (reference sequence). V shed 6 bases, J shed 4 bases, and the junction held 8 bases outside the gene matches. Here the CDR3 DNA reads TGCAGTGCCCTTGACAGGGGCGAGTACAATGAGCAGTTCTTC. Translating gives CSALDRGEYNEQFF.

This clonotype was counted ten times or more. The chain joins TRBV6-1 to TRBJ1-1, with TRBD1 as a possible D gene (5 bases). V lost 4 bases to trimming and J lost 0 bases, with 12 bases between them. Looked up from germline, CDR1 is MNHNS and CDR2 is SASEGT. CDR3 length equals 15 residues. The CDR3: CASSGPPGLNTEAFF. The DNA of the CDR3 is TGTGCCAGCAGTGGCCCTCCAGGGCTGAACACTGAAGCTTTCTTT.

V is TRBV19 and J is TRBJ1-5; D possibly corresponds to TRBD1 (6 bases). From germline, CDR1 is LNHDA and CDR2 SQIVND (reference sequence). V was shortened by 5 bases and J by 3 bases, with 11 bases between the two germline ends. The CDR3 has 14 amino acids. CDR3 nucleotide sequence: TGTGCCAGTAGTGCGGGGGCCTACAATCAGCCCCAGCATTTT. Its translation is CASSAGAYNQPQHF.

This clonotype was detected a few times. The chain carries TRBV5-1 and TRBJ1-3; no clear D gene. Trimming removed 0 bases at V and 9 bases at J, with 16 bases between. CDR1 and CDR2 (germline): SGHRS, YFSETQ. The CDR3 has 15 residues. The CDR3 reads CASSLDRRQGSTIYF. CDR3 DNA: TGCGCCAGCAGCTTGGACAGACGTCAAGGGAGCACCATATATTTT.

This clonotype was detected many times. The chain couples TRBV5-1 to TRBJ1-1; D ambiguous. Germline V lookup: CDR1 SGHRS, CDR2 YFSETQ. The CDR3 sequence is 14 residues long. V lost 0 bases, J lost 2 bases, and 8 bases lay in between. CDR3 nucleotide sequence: TGCGCCAGCAGCTTGGGGCCATCTAACACTGAAGCTTTCTTT. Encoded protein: CASSLGPSNTEAFF.

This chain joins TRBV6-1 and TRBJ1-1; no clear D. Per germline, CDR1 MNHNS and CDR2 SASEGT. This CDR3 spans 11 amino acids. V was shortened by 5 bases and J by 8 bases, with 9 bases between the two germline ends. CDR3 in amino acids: CASSPMGEAFF. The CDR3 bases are TGTGCCAGCAGTCCTATGGGAGAAGCTTTCTTT.

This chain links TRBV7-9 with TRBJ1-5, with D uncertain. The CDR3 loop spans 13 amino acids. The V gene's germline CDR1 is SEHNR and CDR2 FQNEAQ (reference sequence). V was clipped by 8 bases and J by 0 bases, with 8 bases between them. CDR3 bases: TGTGCCAGCGCCGGATATAGCAATCAGCCCCAGCATTTT. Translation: CASAGYSNQPQHF.

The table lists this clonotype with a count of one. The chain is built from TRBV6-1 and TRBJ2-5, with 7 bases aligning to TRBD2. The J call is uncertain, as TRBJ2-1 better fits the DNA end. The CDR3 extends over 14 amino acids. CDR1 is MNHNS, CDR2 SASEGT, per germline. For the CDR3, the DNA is TGTGCCAGCAGTGAAGTGAGACGGGGGGATGAGCAGTTCTTC. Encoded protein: CASSEVRRGDEQFF.

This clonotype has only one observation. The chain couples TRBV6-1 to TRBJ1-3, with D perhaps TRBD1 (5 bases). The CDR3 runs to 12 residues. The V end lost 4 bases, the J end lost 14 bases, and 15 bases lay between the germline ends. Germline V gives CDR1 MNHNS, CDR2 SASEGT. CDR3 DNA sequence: TGTGCCAGCAGTGTCATGGCTGGGACCCTATATTTT. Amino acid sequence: CASSVMAGTLYF.

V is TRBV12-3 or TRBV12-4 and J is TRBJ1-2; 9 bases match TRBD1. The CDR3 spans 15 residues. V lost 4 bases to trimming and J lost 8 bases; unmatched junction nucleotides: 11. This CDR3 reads CASSYPQGASRGYTF. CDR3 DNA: TGTGCCAGCAGTTACCCACAGGGGGCGAGCAGGGGCTACACCTTC.

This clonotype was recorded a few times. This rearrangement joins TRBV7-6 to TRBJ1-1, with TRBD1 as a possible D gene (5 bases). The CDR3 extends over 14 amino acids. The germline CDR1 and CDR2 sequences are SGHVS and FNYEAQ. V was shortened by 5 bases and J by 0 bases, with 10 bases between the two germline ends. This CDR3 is CASSRQSMNTEAFF. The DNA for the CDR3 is TGTGCCAGCAGCAGACAGAGCATGAACACTGAAGCTTTCTTT. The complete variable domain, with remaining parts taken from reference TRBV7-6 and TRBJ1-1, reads GAGVSQSPRYKVTKRGQDVALRCDPISGHVSLYWYRQALGQGPEFLTYFNYEAQQDKSGLPNDRFSAERPEGSISTLTIQRTEQRDSAMYRCASSRQSMNTEAFFGQGTRLTVV.

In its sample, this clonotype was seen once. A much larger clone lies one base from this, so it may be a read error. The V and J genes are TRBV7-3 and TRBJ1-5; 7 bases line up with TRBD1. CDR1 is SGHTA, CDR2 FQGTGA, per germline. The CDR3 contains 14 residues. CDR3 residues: CASSQEARGRPQHF. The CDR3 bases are TGCGCCAGCAGCCAAGAAGCAAGGGGGCGGCCCCAGCATTTT.